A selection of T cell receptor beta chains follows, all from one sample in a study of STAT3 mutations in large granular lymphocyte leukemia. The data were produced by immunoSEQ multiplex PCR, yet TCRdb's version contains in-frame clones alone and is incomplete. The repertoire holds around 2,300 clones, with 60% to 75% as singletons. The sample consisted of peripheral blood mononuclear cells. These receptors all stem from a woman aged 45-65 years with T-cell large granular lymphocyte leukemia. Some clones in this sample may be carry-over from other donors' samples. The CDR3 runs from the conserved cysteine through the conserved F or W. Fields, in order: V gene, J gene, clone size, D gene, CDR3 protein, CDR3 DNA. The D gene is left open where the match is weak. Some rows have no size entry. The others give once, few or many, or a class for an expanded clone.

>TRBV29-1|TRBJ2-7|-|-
CSVTAASVGIEQYF
TGCAGCGTCACTGCCGCCTCAGTGGGAATCGAGCAGTACTTC
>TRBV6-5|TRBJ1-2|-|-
CASSYERRAVGGYTF
TGTGCCAGCAGTTATGAGCGCCGGGCCGTGGGTGGCTACACCTTC
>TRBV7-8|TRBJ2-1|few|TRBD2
CASSLTSGARDEQFF
TGTGCCAGCAGCCTTACTAGCGGAGCCAGGGATGAGCAGTTCTTC
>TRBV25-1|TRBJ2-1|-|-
CASSEDIKNEQFF
TGTGCCAGCAGTGAGGACATTAAAAATGAGCAGTTCTTC
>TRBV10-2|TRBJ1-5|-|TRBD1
CASSESRGRGNQPQHF
TGCGCCAGCAGTGAGTCCAGGGGGCGCGGCAATCAGCCCCAGCATTTT
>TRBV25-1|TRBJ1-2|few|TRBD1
CASTLDRADGYTF
TGTGCCAGCACTCTAGACAGGGCGGATGGCTACACCTTC
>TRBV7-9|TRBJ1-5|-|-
CASSFGTADGQPQHF
TGTGCCAGCAGCTTTGGGACCGCGGATGGTCAGCCCCAGCATTTT
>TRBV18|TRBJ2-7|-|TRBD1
CASSGQGAGEQYF
TGTGCCAGCTCAGGACAGGGGGCCGGAGAGCAGTACTTC
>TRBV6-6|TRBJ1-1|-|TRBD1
CASSYSAGGATEAFF
TGTGCCAGCAGTTACTCTGCAGGGGGCGCAACTGAAGCTTTCTTT
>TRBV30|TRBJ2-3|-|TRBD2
CAWSPGGLAGAPRWVPTDTQYF
TGTGCCTGGAGTCCGGGGGGACTAGCGGGTGCCCCCAGATGGGTGCCCACAGATACGCAGTATTTT
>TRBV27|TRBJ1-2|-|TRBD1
CASSVDRGRRGYTF
TGTGCCAGCAGTGTCGACAGGGGGCGCCGAGGCTACACCTTC
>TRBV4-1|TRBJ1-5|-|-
CASSQGSPREVDQPQHF
TGCGCCAGCAGCCAAGGTTCCCCAAGGGAAGTGGATCAGCCCCAGCATTTT
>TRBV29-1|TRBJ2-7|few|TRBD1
CSVEDSQGVSYEQYF
TGCAGCGTTGAAGACTCCCAGGGGGTCTCCTACGAGCAGTACTTC
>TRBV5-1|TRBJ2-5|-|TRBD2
CASFAPTSGGGETQYF
TGCGCCAGCTTTGCCCCTACTAGCGGGGGGGGAGAGACCCAGTACTTC
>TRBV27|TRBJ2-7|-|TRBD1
CASSLGRDRGLYEQYF
TGTGCCAGCAGTTTAGGCCGGGACAGGGGTTTGTACGAGCAGTACTTC
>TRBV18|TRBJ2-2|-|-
CASSPLGTVVAGELFF
TGTGCCAGCTCACCCCTAGGGACGGTTGTTGCCGGGGAGCTGTTTTTT
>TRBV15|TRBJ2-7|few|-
CATSREGGGEQYF
TGTGCCACCAGCAGAGAGGGAGGGGGCGAGCAGTACTTC
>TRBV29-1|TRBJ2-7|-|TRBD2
CSVGKLGLAGAEQYF
TGCAGCGTTGGGAAGCTGGGTCTAGCGGGAGCCGAGCAGTACTTC
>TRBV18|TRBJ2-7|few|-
CASSPRSEESSYEQYF
TGTGCCAGCTCACCAAGGTCGGAGGAAAGCTCCTACGAGCAGTACTTC
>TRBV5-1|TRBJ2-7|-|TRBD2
CASSLDAGGRSQQYF
TGCGCCAGCAGCCTGGACGCGGGGGGGAGGTCTCAGCAGTACTTC
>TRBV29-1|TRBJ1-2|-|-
CSVDRTYGYTF
TGCAGCGTTGACAGGACCTATGGCTACACCTTC
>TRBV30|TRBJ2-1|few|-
CAWSHFHNEQFF
TGTGCCTGGAGTCACTTCCACAATGAGCAGTTCTTC
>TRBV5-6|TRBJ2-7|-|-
CASSSYGYEQYF
TGTGCCAGCAGCTCGTACGGCTACGAGCAGTACTTC
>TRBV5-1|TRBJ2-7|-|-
CASSLAPGPTYEQYF
TGCGCCAGCAGCTTGGCCCCCGGACCGACCTACGAGCAGTACTTC
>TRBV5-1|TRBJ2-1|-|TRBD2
CASSSRLAGVSGYNEQFF
TGCGCCAGCAGTTCCCGACTAGCGGGAGTGTCGGGCTACAATGAGCAGTTCTTC
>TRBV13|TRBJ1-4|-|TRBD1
CASSLWARTGDEKLFF
TGTGCCAGCAGCTTATGGGCCCGGACAGGGGACGAAAAACTGTTTTTT
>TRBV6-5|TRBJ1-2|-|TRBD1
CASRRTGMEGYTF
TGTGCCAGCAGAAGGACAGGGATGGAGGGCTACACCTTC
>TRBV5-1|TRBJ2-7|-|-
CASSLGPLVEQYF
TGCGCCAGCAGCTTGGGCCCGTTAGTCGAGCAGTACTTC
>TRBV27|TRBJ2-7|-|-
CASSSNYEQYF
TGTGCCAGCAGCTCCAACTACGAGCAGTACTTC
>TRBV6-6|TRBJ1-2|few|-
CASSYEGGRKSYGYTF
TGTGCCAGCAGTTACGAGGGAGGCAGGAAGAGCTATGGCTACACCTTC
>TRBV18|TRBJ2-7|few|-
CASSHPPGQYEQYF
TGTGCCAGCTCTCATCCACCGGGGCAATACGAGCAGTACTTC
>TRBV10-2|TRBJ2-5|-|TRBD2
CASSVVKGEKVAGGEQETQYF
TGCGCCAGCAGTGTAGTTAAAGGAGAAAAGGTGGCGGGAGGGGAGCAAGAGACCCAGTACTTC
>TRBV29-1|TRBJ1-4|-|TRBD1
CSVPGGNREKLFF
TGCAGCGTCCCAGGGGGCAATAGGGAAAAACTGTTTTTT
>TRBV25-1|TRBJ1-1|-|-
CASSEFPGKGSSNTEAFF
TGTGCCAGCAGTGAATTTCCCGGTAAGGGATCCTCCAACACTGAAGCTTTCTTT
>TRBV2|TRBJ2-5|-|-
CASSEQGTLGRETQYF
TGTGCCAGCAGTGAACAGGGGACTCTGGGGCGAGAGACCCAGTACTTC
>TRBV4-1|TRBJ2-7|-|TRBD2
CASSQFIVGGGRSYEQYF
TGCGCCAGCAGCCAATTTATAGTCGGGGGAGGGAGATCCTACGAGCAGTACTTC
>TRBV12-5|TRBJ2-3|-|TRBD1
CASGLFGQGPDTQYF
TGTGCTAGTGGTTTGTTTGGACAGGGGCCAGATACGCAGTATTTT
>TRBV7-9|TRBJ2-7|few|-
CASSLASGRVYEQYF
TGTGCCAGCAGCTTAGCGTCAGGGCGGGTCTACGAGCAGTACTTC
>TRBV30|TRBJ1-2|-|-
CAWSGRSYGYTF
TGTGCCTGGAGTGGCAGGTCCTATGGCTACACCTTC
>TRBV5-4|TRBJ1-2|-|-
CASSLDPAGYGYTF
TGTGCCAGCAGCTTGGACCCCGCCGGCTATGGCTACACCTTC
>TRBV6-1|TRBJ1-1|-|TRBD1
CASSGFWDSGEDNTEAFF
TGTGCCAGCAGTGGTTTTTGGGACAGCGGGGAGGATAACACTGAAGCTTTCTTT
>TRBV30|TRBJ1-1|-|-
CAWIIFGRLNTEAFF
TGTGCCTGGATAATATTCGGACGGCTGAACACTGAAGCTTTCTTT
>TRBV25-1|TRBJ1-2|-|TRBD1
CASRGQATGGASRGYTF
TGTGCCAGCAGAGGGCAAGCTACAGGGGGCGCCTCACGTGGCTACACCTTC
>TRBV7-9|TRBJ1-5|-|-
CASSFTGRDQPQHF
TGTGCCAGCAGCTTTACAGGGAGGGATCAGCCCCAGCATTTT
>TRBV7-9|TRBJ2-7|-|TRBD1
CASSFGDRGGYEQYF
TGTGCCAGCAGCTTCGGGGACAGGGGAGGCTACGAGCAGTACTTC
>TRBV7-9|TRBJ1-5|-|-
CASSHLSSNQPQHF
TGTGCCAGCAGCCATCTAAGTAGCAATCAGCCCCAGCATTTT
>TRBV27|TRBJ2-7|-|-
CASSLAVGAPYEQYF
TGTGCCAGCAGTTTGGCAGTGGGGGCCCCCTACGAGCAGTACTTC
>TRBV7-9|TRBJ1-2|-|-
CASSTADGIYGYTF
TGTGCCAGCAGCACCGCGGACGGAATTTATGGCTACACCTTC
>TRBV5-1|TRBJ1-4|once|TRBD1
CASSLPGGSNEKLFF
TGCGCCAGCAGCTTACCAGGGGGCTCTAATGAAAAACTGTTTTTT
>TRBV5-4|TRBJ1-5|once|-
CASSPWKGRDQPQHF
TGTGCCAGCAGCCCCTGGAAGGGGCGCGATCAGCCCCAGCATTTT
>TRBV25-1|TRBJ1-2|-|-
CASSENIPGGRIYGYTF
TGTGCCAGCAGTGAAAATATCCCGGGGGGGAGGATCTATGGCTACACCTTC
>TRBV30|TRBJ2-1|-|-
CAWSVRRLREQFF
TGTGCCTGGAGTGTACGCCGTCTTAGGGAGCAGTTCTTC
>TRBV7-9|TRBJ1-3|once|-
CASSLGGTLRNTIYF
TGTGCCAGCAGCTTAGGTGGGACTCTGCGAAACACCATATATTTT
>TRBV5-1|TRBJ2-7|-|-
CASSLYSGAPSSYEQYF
TGCGCCAGCAGCTTGTATTCGGGGGCGCCTAGCTCCTACGAGCAGTACTTC
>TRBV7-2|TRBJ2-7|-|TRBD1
CASSQGAREQYF
TGTGCCAGCAGCCAGGGGGCCCGGGAGCAGTACTTC
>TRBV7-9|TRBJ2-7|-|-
CASSSGQPYEQYF
TGTGCCAGCAGCTCCGGACAGCCATACGAGCAGTACTTC
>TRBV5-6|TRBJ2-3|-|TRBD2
CASSAWFIAGEDTQYF
TGTGCCAGCAGCGCCTGGTTTATAGCGGGGGAAGATACGCAGTATTTT
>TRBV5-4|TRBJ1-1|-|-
CASSFGQLNTEAFF
TGTGCCAGCAGCTTTGGACAGTTGAACACTGAAGCTTTCTTT